These 27 T cell receptor beta chains originate from one sample sequenced in a study of blood T cells in healthy people across ages. It was with a sample-barcoded 5' primer and a J-beta primer mix that a second PCR of about 6 to 11 cycles was run. TCRdb used MiXCR to reprocess the 5' RACE reads, holding one entry per CDR3 protein. This sample has a few hundred thousand distinct CDR3 sequences, with 50% to 60% found just once. The sample was blood. The source of these receptors is a man in his fifties or sixties in good health.

This clonotype occurred many times. The chain couples TRBV2 to TRBJ1-6; D not certain. Germline V gene lookup returns CDR1 SNHLY and CDR2 FYNNEI. CDR3 length: 12 residues. Trimming cost V 8 bases and J 7 bases, with 9 bases left between them. The CDR3 bases are TGTGCCAGCCGGCTCCTAAATTCACCCCTCCACTTT. It codes for CASRLLNSPLHF.

The V gene is TRBV7-2, the J gene TRBJ2-5, with D maybe TRBD2 (6 bases). The V gene lost 3 bases and the J gene lost 5 bases, with 19 bases spanning the gap. This CDR3 is 16 amino acids long. Germline CDR1 reads SGHTA; CDR2 reads FQGNSA. The CDR3: CASSLAPDLRGETQYF. The CDR3 DNA reads TGTGCCAGCAGCTTGGCACCGGACTTACGGGGGGAGACCCAGTACTTC.

This clonotype was detected only once. J is TRBJ2-1 and V is TRBV7-9, with 11 positions matching TRBD1. Germline values: CDR1 SEHNR, CDR2 FQNEAQ (reference sequence). The CDR3 length is 16 residues. V trimming: 1 base; J trimming: 3 bases; junction bases outside the gene matches: 2. This chain's CDR3 is CASSLGDRGSYNEQFF. The CDR3 DNA follows: TGTGCCAGCAGCTTAGGGGACAGGGGGAGCTACAATGAGCAGTTCTTC.

This rearrangement joins TRBV29-1 to TRBJ2-7; no clear D gene. Gene TRBJ2-5 matches the end of the DNA better, so the J call may be wrong. The CDR3 is made up of 12 amino acids. Germline lookup yields CDR1 SQVTM and CDR2 ANQGSEA. The CDR3 nucleotides are TGCAGCGTTGAATATGAGAATGAGACCCAGTACTTC. Protein sequence: CSVEYENETQYF.

In this sample, this clonotype turned up a few times. In DNA, the CDR3 is TGCAGCGGCGGGAGGACAGTCATGAACACTGAAGCTTTCTTT. This translates into CSGGRTVMNTEAFF. The chain has TRBV29-1 and TRBJ1-1; D possibly corresponds to TRBD1 (6 bases). This CDR3 has 14 residues. Trimming pared 7 bases from V and 0 bases from J, leaving 15 bases between. Germline V gene sequence: CDR1 SQVTM, CDR2 ANQGSEA.

This clonotype occurred once. V is TRBV12-3 or TRBV12-4 and J is TRBJ2-5, with TRBD2 identical over 10 bases. The CDR3 loop spans 16 amino acids. The trim removed 5 bases at V and 11 bases at J, leaving 17 bases unmatched. CDR3 in DNA: TGTGCCAGCAGTACCCGGGCTAGCGGGAGCTTCGTTGAGCAGTACTTC. Translated, it gives CASSTRASGSFVEQYF.

V is TRBV12-3 or TRBV12-4 and J is TRBJ1-2, with a weak D call TRBD1 (6 bases). The CDR3 loop spans 13 amino acids. The germline V and J ends were trimmed by 7 bases and 8 bases, with 17 bases remaining between them. In nucleotides, the CDR3 is TGTGCCAGCACCGCAGAGGGGGTAACGGGCTACACCTTC. It translates to CASTAEGVTGYTF.

This chain joins TRBV27 and TRBJ2-3; 8 bases line up with TRBD2. Germline CDR1 reads MNHEY; CDR2 reads SMNVEV (reference sequence). The J segment lost 6 bases and the V segment lost 6 bases, leaving 14 bases of the junction unmatched. The CDR3 consists of 16 residues. CDR3 DNA sequence: TGTGCCAGCAGGGCGACTCGCGGGGGGATTAAGGATACGCAGTATTTT. Residues: CASRATRGGIKDTQYF.

The rearrangement uses TRBV10-3 and TRBJ1-5, with D maybe TRBD1 (6 bases). The V end was cut by 10 bases, the J end by 0 bases, with 13 bases between. The CDR3 runs to 14 residues. Per germline, CDR1 ENHRY and CDR2 SYGVKD. The DNA of the CDR3 is TGTGCCACCACCGGACAGCATAGCAATCAGCCCCAGCATTTT. Its translation: CATTGQHSNQPQHF.

The chain couples TRBV4-3 to TRBJ2-2, with TRBD2 identical over 9 bases. The CDR3 is 21 amino acids. In germline, CDR1 is LGHNA, CDR2 YSLEER. The V segment lost 2 bases and the J segment 2 bases; nucleotides outside the gene matches: 18. The CDR3 region is CASSQSPSGKAGGVNTGELFF. Here the CDR3 DNA reads TGCGCCAGCAGCCAAAGCCCTAGCGGGAAGGCCGGCGGGGTTAACACCGGGGAGCTGTTTTTT.

The chain uses TRBV10-1 and TRBJ2-1, with 9 bases fitting TRBD2. With V trimmed by 3 bases and J by 3 bases, 6 bases remained unmatched. Germline values: CDR1 WNHNN, CDR2 SYGVQD (reference sequence). This CDR3 has 16 amino acids. The CDR3, as DNA: TGCGCCAGCAGTGATCGGAGAGCGGGGGGCTACAATGAGCAGTTCTTC. As protein: CASSDRRAGGYNEQFF.

The gene calls are TRBV14 and TRBJ2-3; TRBD2 matches at 7 bases. The V gene end was trimmed by 1 base and the J gene end by 6 bases; junction bases not matched to a gene: 7. Per germline, CDR1 SGHDN and CDR2 FVKESK. This CDR3 has 15 residues. The CDR3 DNA sequence: TGTGCCAGCAGCCAAGCGGGGAGGGCCAGGGATACGCAGTATTTT. Translation: CASSQAGRARDTQYF.

DNA of the CDR3: TGCGCCAGCAGCGGCGGCCCCGGTTGGGTCTACGAGCAGTACTTC. This gives the protein CASSGGPGWVYEQYF. The V call is TRBV10-1, the J call TRBJ2-4; D not certain. The DNA matches TRBJ2-7 better at its end, which makes the J call doubtful. This CDR3 contains 15 residues. Per the germline V gene, CDR1 is WNHNN and CDR2 is SYGVQD (reference sequence).

J is TRBJ2-7 and V is TRBV6-2 or TRBV6-3, with TRBD2 as a possible D gene (5 bases). Trimming pared 2 bases from V and 5 bases from J, leaving 19 bases between. The CDR3 contains 16 residues. Germline CDR1 MNHEY, CDR2 SVGEGT. CDR3 amino acids: CASSYGRAFSPNEQYF. In DNA form, the CDR3 reads TGTGCCAGCAGTTACGGGCGGGCCTTCTCCCCCAACGAGCAGTACTTC.

This clonotype was seen many times. The chain has TRBV6-5 and TRBJ2-4; D gene unclear. The V end lost 7 bases, the J end lost 0 bases, and 10 bases lay between the germline ends. Germline-derived CDR1 and CDR2 are MNHEY and SVGAGI. The CDR3 length is 14 residues. In DNA form, the CDR3 reads TGTGCCAGCAAGATCTCCGGAGCCAAAAACATTCAGTACTTC. It translates to CASKISGAKNIQYF.

The V call is TRBV6-2 or TRBV6-3, the J call TRBJ1-1; D is uncertain. The germline V and J ends were trimmed by 11 bases and 1 base, with 14 bases remaining between them. Germline V gene data show CDR1 as MNHEY and CDR2 as SVGEGT. The CDR3 has 13 residues. CDR3 nucleotide sequence: TGTGCCGCACAGATGGACGGGAACACTGAAGCTTTCTTT. Translation gives CAAQMDGNTEAFF.

This rearrangement joins TRBV30 to TRBJ1-1; tentative D call: TRBD1 (5 bases). This CDR3 contains 17 residues. V lost 4 bases and J lost 0, with 21 bases in between. The germline CDR1 and CDR2 sequences are GTSNPN and SVGIG (reference sequence). CDR3 coding DNA: TGTGCCTGGACCTTCCGGGGGAACAGATACATGAACACTGAAGCTTTCTTT. Its protein is CAWTFRGNRYMNTEAFF.

V usage is TRBV5-6 and J usage is TRBJ2-1, with TRBD2 matching over 7 bases. Germline lookup yields CDR1 SGHDT and CDR2 YYEEEE. This CDR3 spans 15 amino acids. V lost 5 bases to trimming and J lost 5 bases; unmatched junction nucleotides: 10. CDR3 sequence reads: CASRPRDYSNNEQFF. In DNA, the CDR3 is TGTGCCAGCAGGCCCCGGGACTACTCTAACAATGAGCAGTTCTTC.

A remark on this clonotype: At one end the junction does not follow the germline gene, possibly because of a read error. The genes are TRBV7-2 and TRBJ2-5; no firm D call. The V gene's germline CDR1 is SGHTA and CDR2 FQGNSA. This CDR3 contains 14 residues. The CDR3 is CASRYSSPPETQYF. The DNA for the CDR3 is TGTGCGAGCAGATATAGCAGCCCCCCAGAGACCCAGTACTTC.

In this sample, this clonotype turned up many times. This chain links TRBV12-3 or TRBV12-4 with TRBJ2-3; D may be TRBD2 (5 bases). The CDR3 contains 15 residues. V was shortened by 5 bases and J by 1 base, with 13 bases between the two germline ends. The CDR3 here is CASSGTRAGTDTQYF. In nucleotides, the CDR3 is TGTGCCAGCAGTGGAACTAGGGCTGGCACAGATACGCAGTATTTT.

The table lists this clonotype with a count of one. The rearrangement joins TRBV7-9 to TRBJ1-2; D is undetermined. The CDR3 runs to 13 residues. The germline V gene has CDR1 SEHNR and CDR2 FQNEAQ (reference sequence). Trimming shortened V by 5 bases and J by 2 bases, and 9 bases separated the two germline ends. The chain's CDR3 is CASSPPPNYGYTF. In DNA, the CDR3 is TGTGCCAGCAGCCCGCCCCCGAACTATGGCTACACCTTC.

The chain uses TRBV12-3 or TRBV12-4 and TRBJ2-3; maybe TRBD2 (6 bases). Trimming took off 5 bases at V and 1 base at J, with 16 bases between the two ends. The CDR3 length is 16 residues. The CDR3 spells CASSPSHGTRTDTQYF. DNA of the CDR3: TGTGCCAGCAGTCCCAGCCACGGGACTCGCACAGATACGCAGTATTTT.

This CDR3 is CASSLGTDYEQYF. The CDR3 DNA follows: TGTGCCAGCAGTTTAGGGACAGACTACGAGCAGTACTTC. The chain joins TRBV12-3 or TRBV12-4 to TRBJ2-7, with TRBD1 as a possible D gene (6 bases). The germline V and J ends were trimmed by 1 base and 3 bases, with 7 bases remaining between them. The CDR3 consists of 13 residues.

This clonotype has only one observation. The V and J genes are TRBV7-2 and TRBJ1-1, with 8 bases that match TRBD1. There are 18 residues in the CDR3. Germline values: CDR1 SGHTA, CDR2 FQGNSA. V lost 5 bases to trimming and J lost 4 bases; unmatched junction nucleotides: 18. CDR3 in amino acids: CASSPARTGKHHGTEAFF. DNA of the CDR3: TGTGCCAGCAGCCCCGCTCGGACAGGGAAACATCATGGCACTGAAGCTTTCTTT. Variable domain in full (rest from reference TRBV7-2 and TRBJ1-1): GAGVSQSPSNKVTEKGKDVELRCDPISGHTALYWYRQSLGQGLEFLIYFQGNSAPDKSGLPSDRFSAERTGGSVSTLTIQRTQQEDSAVYLCASSPARTGKHHGTEAFFGQGTRLTVV.

This clonotype has ten or more counts. The V and J genes are TRBV4-3 and TRBJ1-2, with TRBD1 identical over 9 bases. This CDR3 contains 16 residues. The J segment lost 4 bases and the V segment lost 2 bases, leaving 8 bases of the junction unmatched. Germline V CDR1 and CDR2: LGHNA, YSLEER. This CDR3 is CASSQTLDRGFYGYTF. In DNA form, the CDR3 reads TGCGCCAGCAGCCAAACCTTGGACAGGGGTTTCTATGGCTACACCTTC.

The rearrangement links TRBV5-1 to TRBJ2-7; 13 nucleotides agree with TRBD2. The CDR3 spans 17 residues. CDR1 SGHRS and CDR2 YFSETQ come from the germline V gene. J lost 7 bases, V lost 4 bases, and 14 bases had no gene match. CDR3 in DNA: TGCGCCAGCAGCACGGGACTAGCGGGACCCCTCTACAATGAGCAGTACTTC. Protein sequence: CASSTGLAGPLYNEQYF.

This clonotype was counted only a few times. A single base separates this from a much larger clone, so it may be a read error. CDR3 sequence (DNA): TGTGCCAGCAGCTTCCAGGGGCCGCGGGATTCACCCCTCCACTTT. Its translation: CASSFQGPRDSPLHF. V gene TRBV11-2 combines with J gene TRBJ1-6; perhaps TRBD1 as D (6 bases). V lost 3 bases, J lost 8 bases, and 14 bases lay in between. Germline V gene lookup returns CDR1 SGHAT and CDR2 FQNNGV. The CDR3 totals 15 residues.